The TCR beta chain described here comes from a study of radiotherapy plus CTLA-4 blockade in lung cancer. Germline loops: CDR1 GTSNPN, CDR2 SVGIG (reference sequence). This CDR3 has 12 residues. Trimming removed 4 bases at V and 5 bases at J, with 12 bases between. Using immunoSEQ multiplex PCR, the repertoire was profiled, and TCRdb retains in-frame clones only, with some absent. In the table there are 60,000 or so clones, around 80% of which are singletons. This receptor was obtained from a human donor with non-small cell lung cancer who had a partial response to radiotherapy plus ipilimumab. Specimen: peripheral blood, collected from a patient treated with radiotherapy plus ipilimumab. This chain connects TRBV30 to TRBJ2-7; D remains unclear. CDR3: CAWNVRANEQYF. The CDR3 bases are TGTGCCTGGAATGTTAGAGCCAACGAGCAGTACTTC.